This T cell receptor beta chain comes out of a study of cytomegalovirus exposure and HLA in healthy donors. The study's findings and limits: Near-uniform donor sequencing depth was presumed by presence/absence analyses. Most of the TCR beta V segments (in an earlier analysis) were productive either about 87% or about 30% of the time. Indistinguishable V segments such as TRBV6-2 and TRBV6-3 were excluded. For TCR beta chains, V- and J-gene trimming was later linked to a missense DCLRE1C variant.

A word on this clone: As yet, its antigen is unknown.

V was pared by 7 bases and J by 4 bases, with 2 bases of the junction left unmatched. Germline assignment: CDR1 GTSNPN and CDR2 SVGIG (reference sequence). The CDR3 length is 11 residues. It was with 60 Vbeta and 13 Jbeta primers that the PCR ran. Some clones are missing from TCRdb's copy, which holds only in-frame ones; the method was immunoSEQ multiplex PCR. The data contain some 150,000 clones, over 60% of them singletons. V and J are TRBV30 and TRBJ1-2; 8 bases map to TRBD1. What was sequenced was PBMCs. The origin of this receptor is a woman in her 30s in good health and CMV-seronegative. CDR3 residues: CAFTGGYGYTF. The CDR3 DNA reads as TGTGCCTTCACAGGGGGCTATGGCTACACCTTC. Full variable domain (outside the CDR3, taken from reference TRBV30 and TRBJ1-2): SQTIHQWPATLVQPVGSPLSLECTVEGTSNPNLYWYRQAAGRGLQLLFYSVGIGQISSEVPQNLSASRPQDRQFILSSKKLLLSDSGFYLCAFTGGYGYTFGSGTRLTVV.